The 20 T cell receptor beta chains listed next were all sequenced from one sample in a study of blood T cell repertoires in COVID-19. Repertoires were generated with immunoSEQ multiplex PCR, while TCRdb's copy carries only in-frame clones and drops some. The sample records roughly 99,000 clones, over 75% being singletons. Material: peripheral blood. These receptors came from an elderly woman with acute or convalescent COVID-19.

This CDR3 is CASSLVGGATNSPLHF. The DNA for the CDR3 is TGCGCCAGCAGCTTGGTAGGGGGTGCGACCAATTCACCCCTCCACTTT. The chain has TRBV5-1 and TRBJ1-6; D perhaps matches TRBD1 (6 bases). Trimming removed 0 bases at V and 7 bases at J, with 14 bases between. Germline V gene sequence: CDR1 SGHRS, CDR2 YFSETQ. The length of the CDR3 is 16 residues.

The chain recombines TRBV6-6 with TRBJ2-7; the match to TRBD1 covers 11 bases. CDR1 and CDR2 (germline): MNHNY, SVGAGI (reference sequence). V lost 4 bases, J lost 7 bases, and 6 bases stayed unmatched. The CDR3 is made up of 14 amino acids. DNA of the CDR3: TGTGCCAGCAGTTTGGGACAGGGGGGGGCGGAGCAGTACTTC. Its translation: CASSLGQGGAEQYF.

This chain connects TRBV7-2 to TRBJ2-2; D uncertain. Germline V CDR1 and CDR2: SGHTA, FQGNSA. There are 15 residues in the CDR3. Trimming removed 5 bases at V and 1 base at J, with 11 bases between. The CDR3 DNA follows: TGTGCCAGCAGCGGTCCCCCAGTGAACACCGGGGAGCTGTTTTTT. Protein sequence: CASSGPPVNTGELFF. Combining the CDR3 with reference TRBV7-2 and TRBJ2-2 gives the whole variable domain GAGVSQSPSNKVTEKGKDVELRCDPISGHTALYWYRQSLGQGLEFLIYFQGNSAPDKSGLPSDRFSAERTGGSVSTLTIQRTQQEDSAVYLCASSGPPVNTGELFFGEGSRLTVL.

CDR3 region: CASSLAGLAGGSYEQYF. CDR3 DNA: TGTGCCAGCAGCTTGGCGGGGCTAGCGGGGGGGTCCTACGAGCAGTACTTC. The V and J genes are TRBV5-8 and TRBJ2-7; 12 bases are a match to TRBD2. This CDR3 has 17 residues. Per germline, CDR1 SGHTS and CDR2 YDEGEE. J lost 1 base, V lost 0 bases, and 5 bases had no gene match.

The rearrangement links TRBV9 to TRBJ2-1; the D gene is possibly TRBD2 (5 bases). This CDR3 region has 15 residues. V dropped 4 bases and J dropped 2 bases, with 13 bases sitting between them. Germline CDR1 reads SGDLS; CDR2 reads YYNGEE. The DNA of the CDR3 is TGTGCCAGCAGCATGCGGGCTGAAACCTACAATGAGCAGTTCTTC. This codes for CASSMRAETYNEQFF.

The genes are TRBV6-6 and TRBJ2-2; 7 nucleotides match TRBD1. Germline V gene lookup returns CDR1 MNHNY and CDR2 SVGAGI (reference sequence). V dropped 6 bases and J dropped 3; count of bases not matched to a gene: 7. The CDR3 is 15 residues long. The CDR3 reads CASRTRQGDTGELFF. The CDR3 DNA reads as TGTGCCAGCAGGACGAGACAGGGAGACACCGGGGAGCTGTTTTTT.

Here the CDR3 reads CASSLTGGYGYTF. CDR3 nucleotide sequence: TGTGCCAGCAGTTTAACAGGGGGCTATGGCTACACCTTC. The chain has TRBV28 and TRBJ1-2, with 8 bases matching TRBD1. CDR1 and CDR2 (germline): MDHEN, SYDVKM. The CDR3 totals 13 residues. Trimming at V came to 2 bases and at J to 4 bases, leaving 0 bases not matched to a gene.

The chain couples TRBV2 to TRBJ2-3; TRBD2 agrees at 13 bases. Trimming at V came to 6 bases and at J to 5 bases, leaving 8 bases not matched to a gene. Germline V gives CDR1 SNHLY, CDR2 FYNNEI. The CDR3 length is 16 residues. The DNA of the CDR3 is TGTGCCAGCAGCTACACTAGCGGGGGGGCCGGAGATACGCAGTATTTT. Encoded protein: CASSYTSGGAGDTQYF.

The V gene is TRBV6-5, the J gene TRBJ1-2; perhaps TRBD1 as D (6 bases). The CDR3 sequence is 15 residues long. Trimming removed 2 bases from V and 8 bases from J, with 18 bases in between. Per germline, CDR1 MNHEY and CDR2 SVGAGI. This CDR3 is CASSYQPGELGGYTF. The CDR3 DNA is TGTGCCAGCAGTTACCAACCAGGGGAGTTGGGGGGCTACACCTTC.

The V gene is TRBV6-2 or TRBV6-3, the J gene TRBJ2-5; 7 positions agree with TRBD2. The CDR3 sequence is 16 residues long. The germline CDR1 and CDR2 sequences are MNHEY and SVGEGT. The V segment lost 0 bases and the J segment 1 base; nucleotides outside the gene matches: 5. Here the CDR3 reads CASSYSARGSQETQYF. The CDR3 region has the DNA TGTGCCAGCAGTTACTCGGCGCGGGGGTCCCAAGAGACCCAGTACTTC.

The chain links TRBV5-5 to TRBJ1-1; 7 nucleotides match TRBD1. CDR1 SGHKS and CDR2 YYEKEE come from the germline V gene (reference sequence). The CDR3 is made up of 15 amino acids. After removal of 4 bases from V and 1 base from J, the junction contained 7 bases not matched to a gene. Here the CDR3 reads CASSLTGTANTEAFF. CDR3 sequence (DNA): TGTGCCAGCAGCCTCACCGGGACAGCGAACACTGAAGCTTTCTTT.

The chain couples TRBV7-3 to TRBJ2-3, with a possible D match to TRBD2 (5 bases). V was shortened by 0 bases and J by 2 bases, with 9 bases between the two germline ends. This CDR3 is 15 amino acids long. Germline CDR1 is SGHTA and CDR2 is FQGTGA. The CDR3 sequence: CASSLTPGDTDTQYF. Here the CDR3 DNA reads TGTGCCAGCAGCTTAACCCCCGGGGACACAGATACGCAGTATTTT.

The chain joins TRBV5-1 to TRBJ1-6; tentatively, D is TRBD1 (6 bases). Germline CDR1 reads SGHRS; CDR2 reads YFSETQ. The CDR3 spans 15 residues. V was clipped by 1 base and J by 10 bases, with 15 bases between them. CDR3 in amino acids: CASSLSMGADSPLHF. CDR3 DNA sequence: TGCGCCAGCAGCTTGTCGATGGGGGCGGACTCACCCCTCCACTTT.

V usage is TRBV2 and J usage is TRBJ1-6; possibly TRBD1 for D (6 bases). CDR3 length: 15 residues. V was shortened by 7 bases and J by 14 bases, with 24 bases between the two germline ends. Germline-derived CDR1 and CDR2 are SNHLY and FYNNEI. CDR3 in amino acids: CASTLGTLGGGTLHF. CDR3 nucleotide sequence: TGTGCCAGCACTCTTGGGACACTAGGGGGGGGGACCCTCCACTTT.

The chain has TRBV6-2 or TRBV6-3 and TRBJ2-3, with 11 bases lining up with TRBD2. The J segment lost 13 bases and the V segment lost 5 bases, leaving 5 bases of the junction unmatched. Germline loops: CDR1 MNHEY, CDR2 SVGEGT. The CDR3 totals 12 residues. The CDR3 DNA follows: TGTGCCAGCAGTCCATTAGCGGGAGGGGAGTATTTT. Protein product: CASSPLAGGEYF.

The rearrangement links TRBV30 to TRBJ1-1, with D possibly being TRBD1 (5 bases). V was trimmed by 1 base and J by 2 bases, leaving 11 bases between them. The CDR3 totals 14 residues. The germline gives CDR1 GTSNPN, CDR2 SVGIG (reference sequence). The CDR3: CAWSGGDRNTEAFF. The DNA of the CDR3 is TGTGCCTGGAGTGGCGGAGACAGAAACACTGAAGCTTTCTTT. The whole variable domain, remainder taken from reference TRBV30 and TRBJ1-1, is SQTIHQWPATLVQPVGSPLSLECTVEGTSNPNLYWYRQAAGRGLQLLFYSVGIGQISSEVPQNLSASRPQDRQFILSSKKLLLSDSGFYLCAWSGGDRNTEAFFGQGTRLTVV.

The chain employs TRBV10-1 and TRBJ2-5; D may be TRBD1 (6 bases). V dropped 4 bases and J dropped 1 base, with 7 bases sitting between them. This CDR3 has 13 residues. The V gene's germline CDR1 is WNHNN and CDR2 SYGVQD (reference sequence). CDR3 region: CASSGQAQETQYF. CDR3 sequence (DNA): TGCGCCAGCAGTGGACAGGCCCAAGAGACCCAGTACTTC.

The CDR3 spells CASSQSPGNSGNTIYF. In nucleotides, the CDR3 is TGCGCCAGCAGCCAATCACCCGGGAACTCTGGAAACACCATATATTTT. The genes are TRBV4-1 and TRBJ1-3; D gene ambiguous. Trimming left V 2 bases short and J 0 bases short, with 11 bases between. The CDR3 length is 16 residues. Germline-derived CDR1 and CDR2 are MGHRA and YSYEKL.

The J gene is TRBJ2-2, the V gene TRBV4-1; 7 bases fit TRBD2. CDR1 and CDR2 (germline): MGHRA, YSYEKL. The CDR3 consists of 15 residues. Germline trimming cut 1 base from V and 6 bases from J; bases unmatched to any gene: 5. The CDR3 nucleotides read TGCGCCAGCAGCCAAGTCGGGGGGAAGGCCGGGGAGCTGTTTTTT. Its translation is CASSQVGGKAGELFF.

This rearrangement joins TRBV2 to TRBJ2-3, with 8 bases that match TRBD2. CDR1 SNHLY and CDR2 FYNNEI come from the germline V gene. V lost 3 bases, J lost 1 base, and 6 bases stayed unmatched. The CDR3 length is 16 residues. The CDR3 loop reads CASSDRAGARTDTQYF. The CDR3 region has the DNA TGTGCCAGCAGTGATAGAGCGGGGGCGCGCACAGATACGCAGTATTTT.